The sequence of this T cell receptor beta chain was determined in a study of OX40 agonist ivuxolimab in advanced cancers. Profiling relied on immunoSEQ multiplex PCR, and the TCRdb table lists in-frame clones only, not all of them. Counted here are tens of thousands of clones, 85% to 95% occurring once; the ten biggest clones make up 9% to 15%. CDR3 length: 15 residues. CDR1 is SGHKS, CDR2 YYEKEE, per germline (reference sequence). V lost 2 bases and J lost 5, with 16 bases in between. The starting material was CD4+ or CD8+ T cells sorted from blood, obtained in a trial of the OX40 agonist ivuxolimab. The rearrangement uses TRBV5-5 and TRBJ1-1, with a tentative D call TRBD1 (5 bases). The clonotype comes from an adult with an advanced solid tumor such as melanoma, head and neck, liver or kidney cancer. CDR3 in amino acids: CASSLRTTGRTEAFF. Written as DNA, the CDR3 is TGTGCCAGCAGCTTAAGGACTACAGGAAGGACTGAAGCTTTCTTT.